One and the same sample provided the 22 T cell receptor beta chains below, sequenced in a study of T-cell reconstitution after alpha-beta-depleted transplantation in children. Unique molecular identifiers were incorporated into the prepared TCRbeta library. TCRdb redid the calling of the PCR reads with MiXCR, one entry per CDR3 protein. The table lists hundreds of thousands of distinct CDR3 sequences, around 12% of them singletons. The sample in question was PBMCs from the stem cell graft donor, obtained from the stem cell graft. The receptors originated from a human donor who donated a stem cell graft to a child with acute lymphoblastic leukemia.

This clonotype appeared many times. The chain joins TRBV24-1 to TRBJ2-1; 7 positions agree with TRBD1. Germline CDR1 KGHDR, CDR2 SFDVKD. The CDR3 has 16 amino acids. The V and J ends lost 4 bases and 3 bases, in that order; junction bases with no gene match: 8. CDR3 in DNA: TGTGCCACCAGTGACCCCCAGGACAGGCTCTACAATGAGCAGTTCTTC. Its translation: CATSDPQDRLYNEQFF.

This clonotype was seen many times. This chain connects TRBV12-3 or TRBV12-4 to TRBJ2-5, with D possibly being TRBD1 or TRBD2 (5 bases each). This CDR3 contains 13 residues. The V end was cut by 1 base, the J end by 7 bases, with 10 bases between. This CDR3 reads CASSLGGAGTQYF. The CDR3 bases are TGTGCCAGCAGTTTAGGAGGGGCTGGGACCCAGTACTTC.

This clonotype was seen at least ten times. J is TRBJ1-2 and V is TRBV12-3 or TRBV12-4; 8 bases fit TRBD1. The J segment lost 8 bases and the V segment lost 6 bases, leaving 11 bases of the junction unmatched. This CDR3 comprises 14 residues. The CDR3 is CASSVEGTGRGYTF. The CDR3 region has the DNA TGTGCCAGCAGCGTGGAGGGGACAGGCCGGGGCTACACCTTC.

This clonotype was seen at least ten times. The chain carries TRBV3-1 and TRBJ2-5, with 8 bases lining up with TRBD1. Germline values: CDR1 LGHDT, CDR2 YNNKEL (reference sequence). V shed 2 bases and J 2 bases; nucleotides not matched to a gene: 7. The CDR3 is 16 amino acids. In nucleotides, the CDR3 is TGTGCCAGCAGCCAACTATGGGACAGGAGGCAAGAGACCCAGTACTTC. As protein: CASSQLWDRRQETQYF.

This clonotype was observed a handful of times. This chain joins TRBV20-1 and TRBJ1-2; 7 bases align to TRBD1. Germline V lookup: CDR1 DFQATT, CDR2 SNEGSKA (reference sequence). The trim removed 5 bases at V and 10 bases at J, leaving 7 bases unmatched. The CDR3 is 11 residues long. Here the CDR3 reads CSAWDSPDYTF. CDR3 DNA: TGCAGTGCTTGGGACAGCCCAGACTACACCTTC.

This clonotype was picked up many times. The chain joins TRBV20-1 to TRBJ2-2, with D uncertain. The CDR3 contains 14 residues. Trimming removed 1 base at V and 4 bases at J, with 10 bases between. In germline, CDR1 is DFQATT, CDR2 SNEGSKA (reference sequence). The CDR3: CSARVLGATGELFF. DNA of the CDR3: TGCAGTGCTAGAGTTCTAGGAGCCACCGGGGAGCTGTTTTTT.

This clonotype was seen many times. This chain connects TRBV6-2 or TRBV6-3 to TRBJ2-7; 9 nucleotides line up with TRBD2. J lost 3 bases, V lost 5 bases, and 11 bases had no gene match. Germline V lookup: CDR1 MNHEY, CDR2 SVGEGT. CDR3 length equals 16 residues. The CDR3 DNA reads TGTGCCAGCAGTCCCCCTAGGAGCGGGAGGCTCTACGAGCAGTACTTC. Its protein product is CASSPPRSGRLYEQYF.

Ten or more counts support this clonotype. The rearrangement links TRBV20-1 to TRBJ1-1, with TRBD1 identical over 9 bases. There are 14 residues in the CDR3. CDR1 is DFQATT and CDR2 is SNEGSKA in the germline V gene (reference sequence). V lost 4 bases and J lost 6; bases outside the gene matches: 9. The CDR3 DNA sequence: TGCAGTGCTATCTCCGGGACAGGGAGGGCTGAAGCTTTCTTT. Translation gives CSAISGTGRAEAFF.

Turning to this clonotype: A much larger clone lies a single base off, so this may be a read error. The rearrangement joins TRBV4-3 to TRBJ2-7; D not certain. The CDR3 spans 15 residues. From germline, CDR1 is LGHNA and CDR2 YSLEER. The CDR3 sequence is CASGQDTSSSYEQYF. The DNA for the CDR3 is TGCGCCAGCGGCCAAGATACCAGTAGCTCCTACGAGCAGTACTTC.

This chain joins TRBV13 and TRBJ2-1; D uncertain. V gave up 1 base and J gave up 2 bases, with 9 bases separating them. The CDR3 has 15 amino acids. Germline CDR1 is PRHDT and CDR2 is FYEKMQ (reference sequence). The CDR3 coding sequence is TGTGCCAGCAGCTTAGAACGGACGACCTACAATGAGCAGTTCTTC. Amino acid sequence: CASSLERTTYNEQFF. Filled out from reference TRBV13 and TRBJ2-1, the complete variable domain reads AAGVIQSPRHLIKEKRETATLKCYPIPRHDTVYWYQQGPGQDPQFLISFYEKMQSDKGSIPDRFSAQQFSDYHSELNMSSLELGDSALYFCASSLERTTYNEQFFGPGTRLTVL.

This clonotype was found many times. The chain recombines TRBV24-1 with TRBJ2-3; D gene unclear. Germline CDR1 KGHDR, CDR2 SFDVKD. V was cut by 5 bases and J by 3 bases, with 11 bases left in between. CDR3 length equals 14 residues. The CDR3 DNA follows: TGTGCCACCAGTGCCTTAGGACGTACAGATACGCAGTATTTT. Translated, it gives CATSALGRTDTQYF.

Of note for this clonotype: A clone one base away is much larger, so this may be a read error. The V and J genes are TRBV4-2 and TRBJ1-4; maybe TRBD1 (5 bases). The length of the CDR3 is 14 residues. Germline lookup yields CDR1 LGHNA and CDR2 YNFKEQ. In nucleotides, the CDR3 is TGTGCCAGCAGCCAAGGGGGGTCTAATGGAAAACTGTTTTTT. As protein: CASSQGGSNGKLFF.

This clonotype was seen only a few times. V and J are TRBV4-3 and TRBJ2-7; TRBD2 matches at 8 bases. Germline CDR1 and CDR2: LGHNA and YSLEER. Trimming at V came to 1 base and at J to 2 bases, leaving 13 bases not matched to a gene. This CDR3 has 18 amino acids. The CDR3 DNA sequence: TGCGCCAGCAGCCAAGGCCCCGGGGCGAGCGGGAGTGCCTACGAGCAGTACTTC. It specifies CASSQGPGASGSAYEQYF.

In its sample, this clonotype was seen once. The rearrangement joins TRBV18 to TRBJ1-3; D unclear. The CDR3 has 15 amino acids. Germline assignment: CDR1 KGHSH and CDR2 LQKENI. V was shortened by 5 bases and J by 0 bases, with 11 bases between the two germline ends. The CDR3 spells CASSASGSSGNTIYF. CDR3 nucleotide sequence: TGTGCCAGCTCAGCATCGGGGAGCTCTGGAAACACCATATATTTT.

This clonotype was counted many times. The chain has TRBV29-1 and TRBJ2-6; D unclear. Per the germline V gene, CDR1 is SQVTM and CDR2 is ANQGSEA. This CDR3 is 14 amino acids long. V lost 4 bases and J lost 3, with 10 bases in between. CDR3 sequence: CSVAYLSGANVLTF. In nucleotides, the CDR3 is TGCAGCGTTGCCTACTTGAGTGGGGCCAACGTCCTGACTTTC.

The sample holds a few counts of this clonotype. The chain combines TRBV24-1 with TRBJ2-5; 10 bases agree with TRBD1. The CDR3 sequence is 15 residues long. V shed 5 bases and J 4 bases; nucleotides not matched to a gene: 6. Germline-derived CDR1 and CDR2 are KGHDR and SFDVKD. The CDR3 loop reads CATSGRGTGAETQYF. CDR3 in DNA: TGTGCCACCAGTGGTAGGGGGACAGGGGCAGAGACCCAGTACTTC.

Concerning this clonotype itself: This clone may be a read error of a much larger clone one base away. The gene calls are TRBV20-1 and TRBJ1-1; the match to TRBD1 covers 9 bases. V shed 2 bases and J 4 bases; nucleotides not matched to a gene: 5. The germline V gene encodes CDR1 DFQATT and CDR2 SNEGSKA (reference sequence). There are 14 residues in the CDR3. The CDR3 protein is CSARKTGGLTEAFF. The CDR3 DNA reads TGCAGTGCTAGAAAGACAGGGGGTCTCACTGAAGCTTTCTTT.

This clonotype was counted ten times or more. This chain connects TRBV18 to TRBJ2-7; 8 nucleotides align to TRBD2. The CDR3 totals 14 residues. Germline V CDR1 and CDR2: KGHSH, LQKENI. V shed 2 bases, J shed 5 bases, and the junction held 5 bases outside the gene matches. The CDR3 here is CASSPRGLDNEQYF. The CDR3 DNA follows: TGTGCCAGCTCACCAAGGGGACTAGACAACGAGCAGTACTTC.

This clonotype was recorded many times. This sequence joins TRBV12-3 or TRBV12-4 and TRBJ1-5; no reliable D call. CDR3 size: 14 residues. Between the trimmed V and J ends, which lost 3 bases and 0 bases, there was a span of 6 bases. CDR3 region: CASSFSGSNQPQHF. The DNA for the CDR3 is TGTGCCAGCAGTTTTTCGGGTAGCAATCAGCCCCAGCATTTT.

This clonotype appeared once. A much larger clone lies a single base off, so this may be a read error. The chain joins TRBV4-2 to TRBJ2-3; D unclear. The CDR3 is made up of 13 amino acids. Germline values: CDR1 LGHNA, CDR2 YNFKEQ. CDR3 DNA: TGTGCCAGCAGCCAAGATTGGAGAGATACGCACTATTTT. It is translated as CASSQDWRDTHYF.

This clonotype was counted a few times. This sequence joins TRBV5-1 and TRBJ2-5; no reliable D call. Trimming removed 0 bases from V and 0 bases from J, with 12 bases in between. Germline CDR1 is SGHRS and CDR2 is YFSETQ. CDR3 length equals 16 residues. In DNA, the CDR3 is TGCGCCAGCAGCTTGGGACTCCGCGGCAACCAAGAGACCCAGTACTTC. Translating it yields CASSLGLRGNQETQYF.

This clonotype was observed a few times. The rearrangement uses TRBV12-3 or TRBV12-4 and TRBJ1-1; a possible D gene is TRBD1 (6 bases). CDR3 length: 19 residues. V lost 8 bases, J lost 4 bases, and 32 bases lay in between. The CDR3 coding sequence is TGTGCCAGCCGACCAACTTGGGGGCAGGGAGGGTCTATCGGCACTGAAGCTTTCTTT. This sequence encodes CASRPTWGQGGSIGTEAFF.